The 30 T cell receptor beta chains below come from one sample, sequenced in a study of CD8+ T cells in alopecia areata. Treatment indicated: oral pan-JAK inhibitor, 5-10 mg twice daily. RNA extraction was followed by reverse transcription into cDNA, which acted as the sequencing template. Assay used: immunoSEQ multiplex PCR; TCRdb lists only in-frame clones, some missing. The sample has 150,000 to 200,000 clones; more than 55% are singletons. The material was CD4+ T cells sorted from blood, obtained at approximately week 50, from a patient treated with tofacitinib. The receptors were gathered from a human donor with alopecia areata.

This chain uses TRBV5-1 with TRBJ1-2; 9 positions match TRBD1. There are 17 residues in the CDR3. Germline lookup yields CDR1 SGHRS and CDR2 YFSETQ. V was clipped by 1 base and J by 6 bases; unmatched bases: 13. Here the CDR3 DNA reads TGCGCCAGCAGCTTGTTCAGTTATGTGGGGGACAGGGATGGCTACACCTTC. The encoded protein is CASSLFSYVGDRDGYTF. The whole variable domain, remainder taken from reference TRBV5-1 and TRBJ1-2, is KAGVTQTPRYLIKTRGQQVTLSCSPISGHRSVSWYQQTPGQGLQFLFEYFSETQRNKGNFPGRFSGRQFSNSRSEMNVSTLELGDSALYLCASSLFSYVGDRDGYTFGSGTRLTVV.

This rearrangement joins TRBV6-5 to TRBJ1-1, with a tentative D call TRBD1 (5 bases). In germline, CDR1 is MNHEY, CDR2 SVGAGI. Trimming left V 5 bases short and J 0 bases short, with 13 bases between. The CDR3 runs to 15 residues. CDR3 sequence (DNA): TGTGCCAGCAGTCGGCCCGACAGACTGAACACTGAAGCTTTCTTT. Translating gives CASSRPDRLNTEAFF.

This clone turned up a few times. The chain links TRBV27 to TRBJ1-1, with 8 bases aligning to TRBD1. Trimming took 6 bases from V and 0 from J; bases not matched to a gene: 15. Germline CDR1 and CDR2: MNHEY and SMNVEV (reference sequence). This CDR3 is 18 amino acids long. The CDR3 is CASRAVKGQGNMNTEAFF. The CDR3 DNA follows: TGTGCCAGCAGAGCAGTGAAAGGACAGGGAAACATGAACACTGAAGCTTTCTTT.

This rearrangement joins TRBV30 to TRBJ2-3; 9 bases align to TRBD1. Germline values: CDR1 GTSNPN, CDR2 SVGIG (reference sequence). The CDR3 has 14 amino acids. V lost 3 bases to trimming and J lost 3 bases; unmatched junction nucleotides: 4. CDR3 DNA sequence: TGTGCCTGGAGCTCCGGGACAGGGACAGATACGCAGTATTTT. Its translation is CAWSSGTGTDTQYF.

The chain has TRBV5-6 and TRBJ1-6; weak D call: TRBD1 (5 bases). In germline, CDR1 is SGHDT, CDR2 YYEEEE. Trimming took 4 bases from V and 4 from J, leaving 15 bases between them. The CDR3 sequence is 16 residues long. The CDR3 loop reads CASSPAGFLYNSPLHF. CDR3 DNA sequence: TGTGCCAGCAGCCCGGCAGGGTTCCTTTATAATTCACCCCTCCACTTT. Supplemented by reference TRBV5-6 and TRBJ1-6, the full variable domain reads DAGVTQSPTHLIKTRGQQVTLRCSPKSGHDTVSWYQQALGQGPQFIFQYYEEEERQRGNFPDRFSGHQFPNYSSELNVNALLLGDSALYLCASSPAGFLYNSPLHFGNGTRLTVT.

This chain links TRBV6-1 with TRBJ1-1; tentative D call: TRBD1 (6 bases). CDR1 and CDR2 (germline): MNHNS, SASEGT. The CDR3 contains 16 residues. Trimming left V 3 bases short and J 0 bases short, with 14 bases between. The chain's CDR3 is CASSDANRAMNTEAFF. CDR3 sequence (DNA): TGTGCCAGCAGTGACGCGAACAGGGCTATGAACACTGAAGCTTTCTTT.

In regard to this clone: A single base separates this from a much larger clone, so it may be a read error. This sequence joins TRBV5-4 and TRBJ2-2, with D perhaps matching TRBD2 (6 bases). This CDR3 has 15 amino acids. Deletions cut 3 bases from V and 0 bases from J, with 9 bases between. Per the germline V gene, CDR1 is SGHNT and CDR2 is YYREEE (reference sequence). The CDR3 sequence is CASSWSGSNTGELFF. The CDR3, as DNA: TGTGCCAGCAGCTGGAGCGGGTCGAACACCGGGGAGCTGTTTTTT.

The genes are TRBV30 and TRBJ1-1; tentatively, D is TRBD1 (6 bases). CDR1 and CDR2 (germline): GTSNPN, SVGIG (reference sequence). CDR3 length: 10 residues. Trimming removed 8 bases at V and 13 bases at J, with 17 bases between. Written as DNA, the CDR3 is TGTGCCGGGGGCCTCTTCGCTCTTTTCTTT. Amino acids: CAGGLFALFF.

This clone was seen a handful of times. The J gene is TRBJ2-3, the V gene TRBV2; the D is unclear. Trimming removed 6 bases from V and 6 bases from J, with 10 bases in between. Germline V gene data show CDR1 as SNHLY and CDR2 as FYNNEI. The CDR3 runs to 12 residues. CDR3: CASRTFGDTQYF. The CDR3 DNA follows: TGTGCCAGCAGGACTTTTGGGGATACGCAGTATTTT.

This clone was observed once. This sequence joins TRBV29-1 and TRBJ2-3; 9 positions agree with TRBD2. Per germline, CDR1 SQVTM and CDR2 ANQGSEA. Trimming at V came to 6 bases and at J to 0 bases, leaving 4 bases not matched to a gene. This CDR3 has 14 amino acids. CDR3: CSVERGDSTDTQYF. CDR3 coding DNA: TGCAGCGTCGAGCGGGGGGATAGCACAGATACGCAGTATTTT.

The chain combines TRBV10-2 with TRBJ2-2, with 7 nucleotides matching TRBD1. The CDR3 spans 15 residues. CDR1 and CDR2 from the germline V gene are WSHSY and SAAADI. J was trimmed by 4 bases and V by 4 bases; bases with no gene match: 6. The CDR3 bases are TGCGCCAGCAGTGGACAGGGTATAGTCACCGGGGAGCTGTTTTTT. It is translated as CASSGQGIVTGELFF.

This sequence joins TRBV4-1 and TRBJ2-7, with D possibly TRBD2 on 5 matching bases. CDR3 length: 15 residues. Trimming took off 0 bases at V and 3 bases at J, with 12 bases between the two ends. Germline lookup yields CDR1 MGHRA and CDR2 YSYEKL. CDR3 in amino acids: CASSQDPGNHYEQYF. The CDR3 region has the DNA TGCGCCAGCAGCCAAGATCCGGGGAACCACTACGAGCAGTACTTC.

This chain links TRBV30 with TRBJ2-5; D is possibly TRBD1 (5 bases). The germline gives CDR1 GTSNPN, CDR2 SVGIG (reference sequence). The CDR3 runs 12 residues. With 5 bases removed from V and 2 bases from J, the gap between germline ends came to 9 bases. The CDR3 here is CAWDSLQETQYF. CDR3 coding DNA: TGTGCCTGGGACAGCTTACAAGAGACCCAGTACTTC.

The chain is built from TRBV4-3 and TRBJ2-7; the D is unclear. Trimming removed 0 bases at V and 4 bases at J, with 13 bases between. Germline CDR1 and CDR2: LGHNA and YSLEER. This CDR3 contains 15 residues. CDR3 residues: CASSQDARPSYEQYF. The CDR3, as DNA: TGCGCCAGCAGCCAAGATGCCCGACCCTCATACGAGCAGTACTTC.

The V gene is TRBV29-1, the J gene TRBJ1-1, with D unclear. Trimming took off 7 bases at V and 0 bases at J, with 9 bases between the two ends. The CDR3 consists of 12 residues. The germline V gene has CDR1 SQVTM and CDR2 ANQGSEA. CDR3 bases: TGCAGCGGTGACACCCTGAACACTGAAGCTTTCTTT. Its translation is CSGDTLNTEAFF.

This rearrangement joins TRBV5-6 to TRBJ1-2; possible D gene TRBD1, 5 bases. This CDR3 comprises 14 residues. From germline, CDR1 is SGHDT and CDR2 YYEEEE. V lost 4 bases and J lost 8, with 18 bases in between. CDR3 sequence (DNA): TGTGCCAGCAGCCTGACGGGCGGGGCTGGCGGCTACACCTTC. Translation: CASSLTGGAGGYTF.

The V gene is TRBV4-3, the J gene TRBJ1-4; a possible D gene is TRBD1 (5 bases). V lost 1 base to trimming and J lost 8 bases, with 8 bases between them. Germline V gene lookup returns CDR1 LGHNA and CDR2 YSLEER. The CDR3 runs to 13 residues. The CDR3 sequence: CASSQGGPEKLFF. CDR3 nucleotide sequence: TGCGCCAGCAGCCAAGGGGGACCGGAAAAACTGTTTTTT.

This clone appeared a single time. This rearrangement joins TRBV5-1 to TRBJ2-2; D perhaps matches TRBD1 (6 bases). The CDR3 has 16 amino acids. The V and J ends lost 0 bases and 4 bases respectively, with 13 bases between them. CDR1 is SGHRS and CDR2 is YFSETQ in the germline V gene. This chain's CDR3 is CASSLAGAPLTGELFF. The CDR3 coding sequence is TGCGCCAGCAGCTTGGCAGGGGCCCCCCTCACCGGGGAGCTGTTTTTT.

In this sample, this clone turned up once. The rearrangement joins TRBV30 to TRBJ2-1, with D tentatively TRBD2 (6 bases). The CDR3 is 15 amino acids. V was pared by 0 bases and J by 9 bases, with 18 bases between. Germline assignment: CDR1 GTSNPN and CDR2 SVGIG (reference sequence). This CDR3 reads CAWSVRIRPGGEQFF. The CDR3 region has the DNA TGTGCCTGGAGTGTACGGATCCGCCCCGGGGGTGAGCAGTTCTTC. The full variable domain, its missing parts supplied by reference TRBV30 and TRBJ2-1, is SQTIHQWPATLVQPVGSPLSLECTVEGTSNPNLYWYRQAAGRGLQLLFYSVGIGQISSEVPQNLSASRPQDRQFILSSKKLLLSDSGFYLCAWSVRIRPGGEQFFGPGTRLTVL.

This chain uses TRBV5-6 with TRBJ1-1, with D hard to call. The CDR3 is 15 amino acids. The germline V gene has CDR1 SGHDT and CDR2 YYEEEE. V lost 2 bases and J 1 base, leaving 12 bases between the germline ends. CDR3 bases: TGTGCCAGCAGCTTACTTAGGACCGGGAACACTGAAGCTTTCTTT. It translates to CASSLLRTGNTEAFF.

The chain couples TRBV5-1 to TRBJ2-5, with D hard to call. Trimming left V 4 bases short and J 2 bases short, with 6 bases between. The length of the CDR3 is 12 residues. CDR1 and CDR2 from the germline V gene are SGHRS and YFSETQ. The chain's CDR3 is CASSADQETQYF. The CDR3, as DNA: TGCGCCAGCAGCGCGGATCAAGAGACCCAGTACTTC.

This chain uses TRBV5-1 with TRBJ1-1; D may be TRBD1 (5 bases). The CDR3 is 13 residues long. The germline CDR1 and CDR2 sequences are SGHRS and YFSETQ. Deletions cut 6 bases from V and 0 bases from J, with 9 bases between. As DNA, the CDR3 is TGCGCCAGCAAATCGACAGTGAACACTGAAGCTTTCTTT. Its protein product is CASKSTVNTEAFF. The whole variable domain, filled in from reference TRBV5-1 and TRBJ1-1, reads KAGVTQTPRYLIKTRGQQVTLSCSPISGHRSVSWYQQTPGQGLQFLFEYFSETQRNKGNFPGRFSGRQFSNSRSEMNVSTLELGDSALYLCASKSTVNTEAFFGQGTRLTVV.

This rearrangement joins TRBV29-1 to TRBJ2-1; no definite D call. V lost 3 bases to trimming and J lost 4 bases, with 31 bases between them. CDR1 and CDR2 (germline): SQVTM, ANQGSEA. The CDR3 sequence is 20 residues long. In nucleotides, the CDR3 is TGCAGCGTTGAGACCATCCGCGTCAAGGGTTCCCCGGCCTCTTACAATGAGCAGTTCTTC. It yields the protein CSVETIRVKGSPASYNEQFF.

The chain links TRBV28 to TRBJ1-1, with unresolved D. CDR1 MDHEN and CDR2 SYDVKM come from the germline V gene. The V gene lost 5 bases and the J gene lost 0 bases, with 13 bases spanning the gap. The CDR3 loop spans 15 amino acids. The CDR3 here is CASSLDPGLNTEAFF. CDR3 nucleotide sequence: TGTGCCAGCAGTCTCGACCCGGGCCTGAACACTGAAGCTTTCTTT.

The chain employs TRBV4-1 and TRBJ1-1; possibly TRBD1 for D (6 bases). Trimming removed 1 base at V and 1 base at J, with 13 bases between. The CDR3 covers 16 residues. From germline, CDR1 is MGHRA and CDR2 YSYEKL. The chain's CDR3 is CASSQGQEVWNTEAFF. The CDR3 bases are TGCGCCAGCAGCCAAGGACAGGAAGTCTGGAACACTGAAGCTTTCTTT.

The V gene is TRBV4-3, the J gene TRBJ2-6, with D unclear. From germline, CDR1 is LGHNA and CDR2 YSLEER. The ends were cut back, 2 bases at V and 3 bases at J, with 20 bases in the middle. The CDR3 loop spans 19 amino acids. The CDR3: CASSQTTLSWGDGANVLTF. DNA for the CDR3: TGCGCCAGCAGCCAAACTACCCTCTCGTGGGGTGATGGGGCCAACGTCCTGACTTTC.

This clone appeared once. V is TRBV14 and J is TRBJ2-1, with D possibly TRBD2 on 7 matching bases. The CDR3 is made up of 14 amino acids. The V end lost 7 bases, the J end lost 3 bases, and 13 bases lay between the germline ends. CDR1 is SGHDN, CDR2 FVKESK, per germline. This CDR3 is CASMPGGLYNEQFF. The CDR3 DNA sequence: TGTGCCAGCATGCCGGGGGGCCTCTACAATGAGCAGTTCTTC.

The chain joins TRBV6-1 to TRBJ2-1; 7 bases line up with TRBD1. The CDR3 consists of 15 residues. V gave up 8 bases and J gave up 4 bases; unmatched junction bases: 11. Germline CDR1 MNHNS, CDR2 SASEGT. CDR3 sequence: CASEETGTAYNEQFF. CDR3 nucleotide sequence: TGTGCCAGCGAGGAAACCGGGACAGCATACAATGAGCAGTTCTTC.

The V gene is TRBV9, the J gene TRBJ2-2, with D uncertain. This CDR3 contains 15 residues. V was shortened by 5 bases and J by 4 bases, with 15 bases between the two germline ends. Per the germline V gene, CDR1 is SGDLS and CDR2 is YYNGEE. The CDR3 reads CASSSGVGGTGELFF. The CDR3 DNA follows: TGTGCCAGCAGTAGTGGGGTTGGCGGCACCGGGGAGCTGTTTTTT.

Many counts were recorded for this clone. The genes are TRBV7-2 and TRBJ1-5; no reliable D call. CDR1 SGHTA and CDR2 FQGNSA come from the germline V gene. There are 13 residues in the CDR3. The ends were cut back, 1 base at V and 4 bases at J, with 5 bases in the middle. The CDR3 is CASSLVQNQPQHF. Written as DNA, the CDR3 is TGTGCCAGCAGCTTAGTACAGAATCAGCCCCAGCATTTT.